This entry is about one T cell receptor (beta chain). V lost 4 bases and J lost 7; bases outside the gene matches: 8. The CDR3 spans 15 residues. In germline, CDR1 is SGHRS, CDR2 YFSETQ. The PCR used 60 Vbeta and 13 Jbeta primers. Sequencing used immunoSEQ multiplex PCR; TCRdb keeps in-frame clones, though not all of them. The data contain 150,000 to 200,000 clones, 81% of them singletons. This sample stems from a study of cytomegalovirus exposure and HLA in healthy donors. The chain uses TRBV5-1 and TRBJ1-6; TRBD1 matches at 7 bases. This sequence was found in a man between 45 and 60 years old in good health and CMV-seropositive. The sequencing sample was made of PBMCs. The CDR3 region is CASSPGDSANSPLHF. The CDR3 nucleotides are TGCGCCAGCAGCCCAGGGGACAGTGCCAATTCACCCCTCCACTTT.